This is a list of T cell receptor beta chains from one sample in a study of T cells after yellow fever vaccination. TCRdb re-called the 5' RACE reads with MiXCR, one entry per CDR3 protein. The sample contains a few hundred thousand distinct CDR3 sequences, over 4% of which appear only once. Material: PBMCs, obtained 5 days after the yellow fever booster vaccination. These receptors originate from a man aged 18-30 years who received the YFV17D yellow fever vaccine. The CDR3 runs from the conserved cysteine through the conserved F or W. Each record gives: J gene, V gene, D gene, clone size, CDR3 protein, CDR3 DNA. A D gene is named only where the DNA matches it firmly. Clone size is not always given. Where it is, it says once, few, many or a class for expanded clones.

TRBJ1-1,TRBV11-2,-,-,CASRHTEENTEAFF,TGTGCCAGCAGACATACCGAGGAAAACACTGAAGCTTTCTTT
TRBJ1-6,TRBV2,-,many,CASRENSPLHF,TGTGCCAGCAGAGAGAATTCACCCCTCCACTTT
TRBJ2-3,TRBV7-6,-,-,CASSSGRVTDTQYF,TGTGCCAGCAGCTCCGGCAGGGTTACAGATACGCAGTATTTT
TRBJ1-2,TRBV20-1,-,-,CSAIGPGGYTF,TGCAGTGCTATCGGTCCGGGAGGCTACACCTTC
TRBJ2-7,TRBV20-1,-,few,CSAWKGGAFDEQYF,TGCAGTGCTTGGAAAGGGGGGGCGTTCGACGAGCAGTACTTC
TRBJ1-5,TRBV7-2,-,-,CASSPSDWGGPQHF,TGTGCCAGCAGCCCCTCTGACTGGGGGGGTCCCCAGCATTTT
TRBJ2-7,TRBV6-2/TRBV6-3,-,few,CASSSRTVKFSYEQYF,TGTGCCAGCAGTTCCCGGACAGTAAAATTCTCCTACGAGCAGTACTTC
TRBJ2-4,TRBV4-3,-,few,CASSQVLLASNIQYF,TGCGCCAGCAGCCAAGTTTTACTAGCCAGCAACATTCAGTACTTC
TRBJ2-5,TRBV28,-,-,CASSTPAYVPTRMTQYF,TGTGCCAGCAGCACTCCCGCTTACGTCCCCACAAGAATGACCCAGTACTTC
TRBJ2-1,TRBV12-3/TRBV12-4,TRBD1,few,CASSFAGQGANEQFF,TGTGCCAGCAGTTTTGCGGGACAGGGGGCAAATGAGCAGTTCTTC